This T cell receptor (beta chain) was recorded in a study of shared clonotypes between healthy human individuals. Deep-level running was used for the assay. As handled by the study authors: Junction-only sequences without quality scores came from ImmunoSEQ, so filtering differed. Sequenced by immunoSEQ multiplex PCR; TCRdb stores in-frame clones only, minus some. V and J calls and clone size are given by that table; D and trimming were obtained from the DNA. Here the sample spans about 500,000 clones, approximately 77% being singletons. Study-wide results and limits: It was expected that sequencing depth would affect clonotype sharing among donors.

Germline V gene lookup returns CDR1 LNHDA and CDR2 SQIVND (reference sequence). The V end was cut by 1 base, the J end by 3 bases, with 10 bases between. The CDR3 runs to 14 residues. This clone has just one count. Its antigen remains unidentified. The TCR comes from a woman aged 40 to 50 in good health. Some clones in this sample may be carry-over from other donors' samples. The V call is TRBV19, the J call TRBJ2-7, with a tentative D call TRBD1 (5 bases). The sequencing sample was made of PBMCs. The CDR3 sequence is CASSIGSQGYEQYF. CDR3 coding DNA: TGTGCCAGTAGTATAGGCTCCCAGGGCTACGAGCAGTACTTC. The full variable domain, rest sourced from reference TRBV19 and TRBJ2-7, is DGGITQSPKYLFRKEGQNVTLSCEQNLNHDAMYWYRQDPGQGLRLIYYSQIVNDFQKGDIAEGYSVSREKKESFPLTVTSAQKNPTAFYLCASSIGSQGYEQYFGPGTRLTVT.